This T cell receptor (beta chain) was documented in a study of blood T cell repertoires in COVID-19. About the research overall: Collection of acute and convalescent COVID-19 samples took place in the United States, Italy and Spain. PBMCs, B-cell-depleted T cells, or T cells were the source of the cDNA or gDNA that made up the material.

Original processing methods: It was from reference gene primer amplification that nucleated cell counts were estimated. Measured with immunoSEQ multiplex PCR; TCRdb has only the in-frame clones, and not every one. Clonal size and the V and J genes are those of that table, whereas D and trimming came from the DNA. The sample has 150,000 to 200,000 clones, over 65% seen once. Germline V gene lookup returns CDR1 SGHVS and CDR2 FQNEAQ. V lost 5 bases and J lost 4; bases outside the gene matches: 8. This CDR3 is built from 15 residues. Sequenced material: peripheral blood. The receptor's source is an elderly woman with acute or convalescent COVID-19. The chain carries TRBV7-8 and TRBJ2-7; 10 bases line up with TRBD1. The CDR3: CASSRSRDRGYEQYF. CDR3 DNA sequence: TGTGCCAGCAGCCGAAGCCGGGACAGGGGATACGAGCAGTACTTC.